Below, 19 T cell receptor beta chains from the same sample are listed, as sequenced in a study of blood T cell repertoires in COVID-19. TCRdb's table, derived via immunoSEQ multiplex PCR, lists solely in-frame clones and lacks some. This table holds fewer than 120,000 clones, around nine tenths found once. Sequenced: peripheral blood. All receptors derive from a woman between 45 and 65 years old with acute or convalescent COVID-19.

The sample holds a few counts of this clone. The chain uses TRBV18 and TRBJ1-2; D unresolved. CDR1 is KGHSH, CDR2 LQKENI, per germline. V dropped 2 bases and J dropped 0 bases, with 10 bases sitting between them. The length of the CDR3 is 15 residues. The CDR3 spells CASSPSIGSNYGYTF. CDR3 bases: TGTGCCAGCTCACCAAGTATCGGGTCTAACTATGGCTACACCTTC.

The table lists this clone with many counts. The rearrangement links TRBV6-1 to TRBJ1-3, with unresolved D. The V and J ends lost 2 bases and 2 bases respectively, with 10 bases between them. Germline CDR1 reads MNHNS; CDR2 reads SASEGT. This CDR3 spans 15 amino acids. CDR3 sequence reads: CASSESLVAGNTIYF. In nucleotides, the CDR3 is TGTGCCAGCAGTGAAAGCTTAGTGGCTGGAAACACCATATATTTT.

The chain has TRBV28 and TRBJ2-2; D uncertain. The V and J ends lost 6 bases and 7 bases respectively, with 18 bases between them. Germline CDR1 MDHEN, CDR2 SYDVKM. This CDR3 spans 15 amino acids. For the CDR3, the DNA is TGTGCCAGCAGGACCACCTTGGCGGTTGGCGGGGAGCTGTTTTTT. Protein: CASRTTLAVGGELFF. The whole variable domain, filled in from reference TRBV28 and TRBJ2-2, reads DVKVTQSSRYLVKRTGEKVFLECVQDMDHENMFWYRQDPGLGLRLIYFSYDVKMKEKGDIPEGYSVSREKKERFSLILESASTNQTSMYLCASRTTLAVGGELFFGEGSRLTVL.

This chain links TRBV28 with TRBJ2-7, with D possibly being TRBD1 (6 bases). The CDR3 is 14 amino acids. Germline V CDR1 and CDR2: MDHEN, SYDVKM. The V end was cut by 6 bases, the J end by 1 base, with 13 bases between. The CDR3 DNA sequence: TGTGCCAGCAGGGAAACCAGGGGATCCTACGAGCAGTACTTC. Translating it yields CASRETRGSYEQYF. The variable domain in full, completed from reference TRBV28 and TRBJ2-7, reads DVKVTQSSRYLVKRTGEKVFLECVQDMDHENMFWYRQDPGLGLRLIYFSYDVKMKEKGDIPEGYSVSREKKERFSLILESASTNQTSMYLCASRETRGSYEQYFGPGTRLTVT.

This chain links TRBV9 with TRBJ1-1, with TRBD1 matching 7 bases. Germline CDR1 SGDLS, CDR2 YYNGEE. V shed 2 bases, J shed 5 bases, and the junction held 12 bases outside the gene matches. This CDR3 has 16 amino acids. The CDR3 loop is CASSVGPGGSGTEAFF. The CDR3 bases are TGTGCCAGCAGCGTGGGGCCAGGGGGGAGCGGAACTGAAGCTTTCTTT.

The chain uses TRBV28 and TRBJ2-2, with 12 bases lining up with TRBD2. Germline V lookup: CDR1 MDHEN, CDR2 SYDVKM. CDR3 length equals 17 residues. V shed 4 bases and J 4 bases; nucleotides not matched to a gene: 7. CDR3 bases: TGTGCCAGCAGTTCCTACCGACTAGCGGGAGCCACCGGGGAGCTGTTTTTT. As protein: CASSSYRLAGATGELFF.

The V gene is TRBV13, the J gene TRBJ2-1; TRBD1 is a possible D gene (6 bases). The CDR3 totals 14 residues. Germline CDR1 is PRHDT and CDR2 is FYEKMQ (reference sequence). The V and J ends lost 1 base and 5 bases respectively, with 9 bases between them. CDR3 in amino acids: CASSLAGVHNEQFF. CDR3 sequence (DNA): TGTGCCAGCAGCTTAGCAGGGGTCCACAATGAGCAGTTCTTC.

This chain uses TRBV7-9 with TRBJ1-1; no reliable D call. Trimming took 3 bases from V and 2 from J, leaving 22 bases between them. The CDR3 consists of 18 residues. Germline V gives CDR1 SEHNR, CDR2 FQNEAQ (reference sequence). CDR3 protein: CASSFILEGRLDNTEAFF. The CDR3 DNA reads TGTGCCAGCAGCTTTATTTTGGAGGGCAGATTGGACAACACTGAAGCTTTCTTT.

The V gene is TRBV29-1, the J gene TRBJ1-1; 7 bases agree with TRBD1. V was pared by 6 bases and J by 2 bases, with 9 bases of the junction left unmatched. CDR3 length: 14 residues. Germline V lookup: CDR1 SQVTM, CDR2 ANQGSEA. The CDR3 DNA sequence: TGCAGCGTACGAACCGGGACAGACAACACTGAAGCTTTCTTT. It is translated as CSVRTGTDNTEAFF.

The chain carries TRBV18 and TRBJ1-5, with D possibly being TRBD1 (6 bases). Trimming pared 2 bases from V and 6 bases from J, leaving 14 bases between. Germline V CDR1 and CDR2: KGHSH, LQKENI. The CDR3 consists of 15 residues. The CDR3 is CASSPTGLGSQPQHF. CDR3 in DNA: TGTGCCAGCTCACCAACAGGGTTAGGGAGTCAGCCCCAGCATTTT.

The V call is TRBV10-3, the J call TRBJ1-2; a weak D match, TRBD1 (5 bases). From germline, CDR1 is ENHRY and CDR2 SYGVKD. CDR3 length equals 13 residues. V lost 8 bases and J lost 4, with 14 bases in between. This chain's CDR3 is CAISTDKGYGYTF. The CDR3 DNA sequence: TGTGCCATCTCGACAGATAAAGGCTATGGCTACACCTTC.

DNA for the CDR3: TGTGCCAGCTCCCCGGACGGAGGGGACACCGGGGAGCTGTTTTTT. It specifies CASSPDGGDTGELFF. This sequence joins TRBV18 and TRBJ2-2, with D possibly being TRBD2 (6 bases). V was clipped by 6 bases and J by 3 bases, with 14 bases between them. This CDR3 region has 15 residues. CDR1 is KGHSH and CDR2 is LQKENI in the germline V gene.

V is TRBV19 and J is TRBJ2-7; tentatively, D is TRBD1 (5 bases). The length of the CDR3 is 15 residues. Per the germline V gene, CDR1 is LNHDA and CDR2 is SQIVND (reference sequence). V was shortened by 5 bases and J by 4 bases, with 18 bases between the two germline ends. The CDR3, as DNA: TGTGCCAGTAGTGCGACAGTCACCCGCTCGTACGAGCAGTACTTC. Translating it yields CASSATVTRSYEQYF.

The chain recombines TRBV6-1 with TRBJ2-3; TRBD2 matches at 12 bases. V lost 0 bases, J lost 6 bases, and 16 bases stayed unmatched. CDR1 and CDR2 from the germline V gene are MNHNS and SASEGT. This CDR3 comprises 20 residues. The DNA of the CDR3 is TGTGCCAGCAGTGAAGCGCTTCGACTAGCGGGAGCCCTGCGGGGCGATACGCAGTATTTT. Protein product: CASSEALRLAGALRGDTQYF.

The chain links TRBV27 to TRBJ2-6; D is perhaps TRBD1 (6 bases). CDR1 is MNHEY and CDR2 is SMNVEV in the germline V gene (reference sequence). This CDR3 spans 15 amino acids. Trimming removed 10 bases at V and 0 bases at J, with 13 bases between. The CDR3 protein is CATTGIGSGANVLTF. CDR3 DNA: TGTGCCACCACAGGGATAGGCTCTGGGGCCAACGTCCTGACTTTC.

CDR3 protein: CASSLAIGSYEQYF. The CDR3 DNA reads TGTGCCAGCAGCTTAGCGATCGGTTCCTACGAGCAGTACTTC. V is TRBV13 and J is TRBJ2-7; D unclear. The CDR3 consists of 14 residues. Germline-derived CDR1 and CDR2 are PRHDT and FYEKMQ (reference sequence). Trimming cost V 1 base and J 1 base, with 8 bases left between them.

DNA of the CDR3: TGTGCCAGCAGTGAATTGGGCAGGGGCAATGAGCAGTTCTTC. Translated: CASSELGRGNEQFF. The rearrangement joins TRBV2 to TRBJ2-1; TRBD1 might be the D (6 bases). Between the trimmed V and J ends, which lost 2 bases and 6 bases, there was a span of 11 bases. CDR3 size: 14 residues. Germline V lookup: CDR1 SNHLY, CDR2 FYNNEI.

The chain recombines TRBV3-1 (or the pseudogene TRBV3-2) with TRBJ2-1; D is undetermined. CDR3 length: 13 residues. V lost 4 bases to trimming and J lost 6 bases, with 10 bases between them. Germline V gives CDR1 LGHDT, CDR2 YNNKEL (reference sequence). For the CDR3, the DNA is TGTGCCAGCAGCCCGTCTAGGTCCAATGAGCAGTTCTTC. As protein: CASSPSRSNEQFF.

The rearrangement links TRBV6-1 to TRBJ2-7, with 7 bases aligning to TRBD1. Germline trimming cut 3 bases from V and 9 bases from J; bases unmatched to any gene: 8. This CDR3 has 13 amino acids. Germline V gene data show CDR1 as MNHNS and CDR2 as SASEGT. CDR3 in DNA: TGTGCCAGCAGTGACGGACAGGACCTTCCGCAGTACTTC. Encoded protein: CASSDGQDLPQYF.